The 5 T cell receptor beta chains below all came from one sample that was sequenced in a study of T cell changes during pregnancy in multiple sclerosis (dated by TCRdb to between 2019 and 2020). The protocol used for the library was the immunoSEQ multiplex PCR assay. TCRdb's version of the immuneACCESS table is confined to in-frame rearrangements and falls short of the full clone set. An unresolved V gene accounts for under half of the shortfall where checked; the remainder is of unknown origin. The sample records roughly 38,000 clones, around 90% of which are singletons. About 1.2% of the sample comes from the top ten. Sequences were derived from CD4+ T cells from peripheral blood mononuclear cells, sampled before pregnancy. All receptors come from a female donor with multiple sclerosis, enrolled in a pregnancy study.

This chain joins TRBV6-1 and TRBJ1-1; D is ambiguous. Germline V gene lookup returns CDR1 MNHNS and CDR2 SASEGT. The CDR3 loop spans 13 amino acids. Trimming stripped 6 bases from V and 0 bases from J, with 8 bases between. The CDR3: CASRRELNTEAFF. The CDR3 DNA reads TGTGCCAGCAGGAGAGAATTGAACACTGAAGCTTTCTTT.

By share of the sample, this clone is medium-sized (0.01 to 0.1%). This sequence joins TRBV6-4 and TRBJ1-1; no clear D. Germline V lookup: CDR1 MRHNA, CDR2 SNTAGT. The CDR3 contains 13 residues. V was shortened by 4 bases and J by 1 base, with 7 bases between the two germline ends. The CDR3 DNA reads TGTGCCAGCAGTGTACAGCCGAACACTGAAGCTTTCTTT. This sequence encodes CASSVQPNTEAFF.

The chain joins TRBV5-6 to TRBJ1-5; TRBD1 matches 9 bases. In germline, CDR1 is SGHDT, CDR2 YYEEEE. The CDR3 loop spans 16 amino acids. J was trimmed by 6 bases and V by 4 bases; bases with no gene match: 11. CDR3 loop: CASSIGTGKAGQPQHF. CDR3 sequence (DNA): TGTGCCAGCAGCATAGGGACAGGGAAGGCCGGTCAGCCCCAGCATTTT.

This clone occurred a few times. V and J are TRBV10-3 and TRBJ2-3; D unresolved. The V gene lost 0 bases and the J gene lost 6 bases, with 4 bases spanning the gap. From germline, CDR1 is ENHRY and CDR2 SYGVKD. CDR3 size: 12 residues. The CDR3 here is CAISESRDTQYF. CDR3 nucleotides: TGTGCCATCAGTGAGTCCAGGGATACGCAGTATTTT.

This chain joins TRBV28 and TRBJ2-7; 8 bases are a match to TRBD1. V gave up 6 bases and J gave up 2 bases; unmatched junction bases: 9. The CDR3 covers 15 residues. Germline-derived CDR1 and CDR2 are MDHEN and SYDVKM. DNA for the CDR3: TGTGCCAGCAGCCGAGCAGACAGGGGACCCTACGAGCAGTACTTC. It codes for CASSRADRGPYEQYF.